This TCR beta chain was sequenced in a study of early T cells in non-severe SARS-CoV-2 infection. Across the study: Sequencing used unsorted whole-blood bulk RNA, so chains lack pairing.

Germline assignment: CDR1 LGHNA and CDR2 YSLEER. The junction had 11 bases not matched to a gene; V was cut back by 3 bases and J by 6 bases. The CDR3 is 15 amino acids. In the library, individual cDNA molecules carried attached unique molecular identifiers. Using its own MiXCR run on the 5' RACE reads, TCRdb lists one record per CDR3 protein. The sample records about 80,000 distinct CDR3 sequences, more than 10% being singletons. This clonotype was sampled from an adult who was a healthcare worker with PCR-confirmed SARS-CoV-2 infection or an uninfected control (not recorded which). The donor label of this sample is uncertain. Sequencing was performed on whole blood, taken at baseline. The rearrangement joins TRBV4-3 to TRBJ2-7; TRBD1 aligns across 7 bases. CDR3 in amino acids: CASSQAIQGTSEQYF. CDR3 sequence (DNA): TGCGCCAGCAGCCAGGCGATACAGGGGACCTCCGAGCAGTACTTC.